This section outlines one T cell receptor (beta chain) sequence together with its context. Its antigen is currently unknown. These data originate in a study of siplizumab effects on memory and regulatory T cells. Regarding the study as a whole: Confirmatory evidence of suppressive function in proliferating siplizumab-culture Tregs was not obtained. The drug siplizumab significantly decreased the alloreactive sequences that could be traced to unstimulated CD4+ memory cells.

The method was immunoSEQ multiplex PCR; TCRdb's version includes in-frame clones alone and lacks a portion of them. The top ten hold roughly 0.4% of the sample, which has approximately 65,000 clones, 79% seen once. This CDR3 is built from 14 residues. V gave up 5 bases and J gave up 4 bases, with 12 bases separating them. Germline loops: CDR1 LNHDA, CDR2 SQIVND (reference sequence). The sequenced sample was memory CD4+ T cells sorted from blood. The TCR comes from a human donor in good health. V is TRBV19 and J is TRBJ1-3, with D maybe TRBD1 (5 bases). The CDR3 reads CASSPGTEGNTIYF. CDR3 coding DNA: TGTGCCAGTAGTCCAGGGACCGAAGGAAACACCATATATTTT.